The clone carrying this T cell receptor (beta chain) was counted many times. Its antigen is not known. This record comes from a study of T cells in Graves' hyperthyroidism and ophthalmopathy. Across the whole study: Peripheral blood sampling occurred at initial diagnosis, before any treatment.

Trimming stripped 6 bases from V and 1 base from J, with 7 bases between. Germline assignment: CDR1 MNHNS and CDR2 SASEGT. The CDR3 is made up of 13 amino acids. TCR beta CDR3 region amplification was performed from RNA transcripts. RT-PCR in the first round (using the HTBI primer set) targeted the TCR CDR3. Using its own MiXCR run on the multiplex PCR reads, TCRdb lists one record per CDR3 protein. The repertoire holds a few hundred thousand distinct CDR3 sequences, with around a sixth as singletons. Exclusion of patients followed from uncontrolled infection, other autoimmune disease, pregnancy or lactation. Whole-study findings and limits: Most thyroid clonotypes that were expanded above 0.001 also turned up in blood.

This sequence joins TRBV6-1 and TRBJ2-1, with D tentatively TRBD1 (6 bases). The TCR was taken from a woman in her late teens or twenties with Graves' hyperthyroidism. Source material: blood. The CDR3 reads CASRGASYNEQFF. The CDR3 DNA reads as TGTGCCAGCAGGGGGGCATCCTACAATGAGCAGTTCTTC.